Below are 14 T cell receptor beta chains sequenced from a single sample in a study of T-cell memory formation after mild COVID-19. TCRdb processed the 5' RACE reads anew with MiXCR; each CDR3 protein has one entry. The sample has nearly 200,000 distinct CDR3 sequences, approximately 20% seen once. The sequenced sample was PBMCs or a T cell subset sorted from them (not recorded which). These receptors originate from an adult woman who had mild COVID-19 (a few samples of this study predate the infection). Cell type and time point are not known.

The chain joins TRBV20-1 to TRBJ2-7, with D perhaps matching TRBD1 (6 bases). Germline loops: CDR1 DFQATT, CDR2 SNEGSKA (reference sequence). The V end was cut by 4 bases, the J end by 1 base, with 11 bases between. This CDR3 contains 13 residues. CDR3 amino acids: CSANRANSYEQYF. The CDR3 nucleotides read TGCAGTGCTAACAGGGCGAATTCCTACGAGCAGTACTTC.

This clonotype was observed at least ten times. The rearrangement uses TRBV2 and TRBJ2-1; 11 bases align to TRBD2. Germline CDR1 reads SNHLY; CDR2 reads FYNNEI. Germline trimming cut 4 bases from V and 8 bases from J; bases unmatched to any gene: 4. The CDR3 is 14 residues long. This chain's CDR3 is CASSVTSGSDEQFF. The CDR3 DNA is TGTGCCAGCAGTGTTACTAGCGGGAGCGATGAGCAGTTCTTC.

The table lists this clonotype with many counts. The chain joins TRBV7-9 to TRBJ1-2, with 11 bases identical to TRBD1. The CDR3 has 14 residues. Per the germline V gene, CDR1 is SEHNR and CDR2 is FQNEAQ (reference sequence). Unmatched junction bases numbered 1, after V lost 3 bases and J lost 4 bases. The CDR3 reads CASSLGQGGYGYTF. The CDR3 DNA sequence: TGTGCCAGCAGCTTGGGACAGGGGGGCTATGGCTACACCTTC.

This clonotype turned up a few times. The chain employs TRBV11-2 and TRBJ1-6; D might be TRBD1 (5 bases). The germline V gene has CDR1 SGHAT and CDR2 FQNNGV. The V end was cut by 1 base, the J end by 10 bases, with 11 bases between. This CDR3 is 14 amino acids long. CDR3 nucleotides: TGTGCCAGCAGCTTAGTGGGACCCCAATCACCCCTCCACTTT. It translates to CASSLVGPQSPLHF.

In its sample, this clonotype was seen a few times. The chain links TRBV20-1 to TRBJ1-5, with 11 bases matching TRBD1. There are 16 residues in the CDR3. The germline V gene encodes CDR1 DFQATT and CDR2 SNEGSKA (reference sequence). Losses at the gene ends were 3 bases for V and 2 bases for J; bases not matched to a gene: 6. This CDR3 reads CSASGQGAVGNQPQHF. The CDR3 nucleotides read TGCAGTGCTAGTGGACAGGGGGCGGTGGGCAATCAGCCCCAGCATTTT.

This rearrangement joins TRBV29-1 to TRBJ2-3; D possibly corresponds to TRBD1 (5 bases). Trimming pared 2 bases from V and 4 bases from J, leaving 16 bases between. The CDR3 runs to 15 residues. From germline, CDR1 is SQVTM and CDR2 ANQGSEA. This CDR3 is CSVEFRTNAPDTQYF. The CDR3 DNA sequence: TGCAGCGTTGAATTCAGGACAAACGCTCCAGATACGCAGTATTTT.

CDR3 sequence reads: CASGQDRAGLGEQFF. CDR3 bases: TGTGCTAGTGGTCAGGACAGGGCGGGGTTGGGTGAGCAGTTCTTC. The gene calls are TRBV12-5 and TRBJ2-1, with 8 bases identical to TRBD1. J lost 9 bases, V lost 5 bases, and 12 bases had no gene match. Germline values: CDR1 LGHNT, CDR2 FRNRAP. The CDR3 runs 15 residues. The full variable domain, completed using reference TRBV12-5 and TRBJ2-1, is DARVTQTPRHKVTEMGQEVTMRCQPILGHNTVFWYRQTMMQGLELLAYFRNRAPLDDSGMPKDRFSAEMPDATLATLKIQPSEPRDSAVYFCASGQDRAGLGEQFFGPGTRLTVL.

In this sample, this clonotype turned up many times. The rearrangement links TRBV12-3 or TRBV12-4 to TRBJ2-1; 7 bases match TRBD2. The CDR3 is 16 residues long. Trimming cost V 7 bases and J 0 bases; bases outside gene matches: 9. The DNA of the CDR3 is TGTGCCAGCACCCTACTGGGGGGGTCCTCCTACAATGAGCAGTTCTTC. Translating it yields CASTLLGGSSYNEQFF.

This clonotype was detected many times. The chain is built from TRBV19 and TRBJ2-1, with D possibly TRBD2 on 5 matching bases. Per germline, CDR1 LNHDA and CDR2 SQIVND (reference sequence). CDR3 length: 15 amino acids. V was shortened by 1 base and J by 8 bases, with 15 bases between the two germline ends. The CDR3 protein is CASSIGPSSGYEQFF. CDR3 bases: TGTGCCAGTAGTATAGGCCCCTCCAGCGGCTATGAGCAGTTCTTC.

The table lists this clonotype with a few counts. This chain connects TRBV7-2 to TRBJ2-7; tentative D call: TRBD2 (5 bases). The CDR3 is 16 residues long. Between the trimmed V and J ends, which lost 4 bases and 3 bases, there was a span of 19 bases. Germline-derived CDR1 and CDR2 are SGHTA and FQGNSA. CDR3 bases: TGTGCCAGCAGCTCCCCTGGCGGGCCCCGGAGCTACGAGCAGTACTTC. Translation: CASSSPGGPRSYEQYF.

The rearrangement links TRBV11-1 to TRBJ2-2; D gene uncertain. The CDR3 has 14 residues. Germline V gene data show CDR1 as SGHAT and CDR2 as FQDESV (reference sequence). V was trimmed by 5 bases and J by 6 bases, leaving 13 bases between them. CDR3 sequence reads: CASSTERRSGELFF. The CDR3 coding sequence is TGTGCCAGCAGCACAGAGAGACGGTCCGGGGAGCTGTTTTTT.

The chain uses TRBV12-3 or TRBV12-4 and TRBJ2-6; D may be TRBD1 or TRBD2 (5 bases each). This CDR3 spans 15 amino acids. Trimming took 1 base from V and 5 from J, leaving 9 bases between them. In DNA form, the CDR3 reads TGTGCCAGCAGTTTAGGAGGGGTCCGGGCCAACGTCCTGACTTTC. This codes for CASSLGGVRANVLTF.

A few counts support this clonotype. The J gene is TRBJ1-1, the V gene TRBV7-8; D unclear. V was shortened by 5 bases and J by 8 bases, with 9 bases between the two germline ends. Germline V gene lookup returns CDR1 SGHVS and CDR2 FQNEAQ. This CDR3 has 11 residues. CDR3 sequence: CASSPRREAFF. CDR3 in DNA: TGTGCCAGCAGCCCGAGAAGGGAAGCTTTCTTT.

The chain recombines TRBV6-6 with TRBJ1-6; TRBD1 agrees at 8 bases. The CDR3 sequence is 18 residues long. Trimming took 6 bases from V and 0 from J; bases not matched to a gene: 10. Germline CDR1 reads MNHNY; CDR2 reads SVGAGI (reference sequence). The CDR3: CASSIQGGQSSYNSPLHF. In DNA form, the CDR3 reads TGTGCCAGCAGCATACAGGGGGGACAGAGCTCCTATAATTCACCCCTCCACTTT.